Presented here are 15 T cell receptor beta chains from one specimen sequenced in a study of T-cell reconstitution after alpha-beta-depleted transplantation in children. Researchers prepared the TCRbeta library using unique molecular identifiers, the study reports. TCRdb recomputed calls from the PCR reads with MiXCR, one row per CDR3 protein. The profile shows 750,000 to 950,000 distinct CDR3 sequences, about 15% of them singletons. The sequenced sample was PBMCs, mostly from graft donor cells, obtained 360 days after TCRalphabeta/CD19-depleted stem cell transplant. These receptor sequences come from a male patient aged 5 to 17 who had a stem cell transplant for acute lymphoblastic leukemia, so the T cells may come from the graft donor.

This clonotype was seen more than once but under ten times. This chain links TRBV7-6 with TRBJ2-1; TRBD2 aligns across 11 bases. Germline lookup yields CDR1 SGHVS and CDR2 FNYEAQ. Germline trimming cut 3 bases from V and 7 bases from J; bases unmatched to any gene: 5. The CDR3 spans 15 residues. The CDR3 DNA reads as TGTGCCAGCAGCTTGCTGGGACTAGCGGCGAATGAGCAGTTCTTC. Residues: CASSLLGLAANEQFF.

This clonotype has only a few counts. The gene calls are TRBV19 and TRBJ1-2, with D perhaps TRBD1 (5 bases). The germline V and J ends were trimmed by 6 bases and 10 bases, with 15 bases remaining between them. From germline, CDR1 is LNHDA and CDR2 SQIVND (reference sequence). This CDR3 is 12 amino acids long. The CDR3 nucleotides are TGTGCCAGTAGCTCCAGGGATCGGACCTACACCTTC. Translated, it gives CASSSRDRTYTF.

This clonotype turned up a few times. The chain is built from TRBV2 and TRBJ2-2; D not certain. Germline V gives CDR1 SNHLY, CDR2 FYNNEI. The CDR3 runs 10 residues. V was pared by 6 bases and J by 11 bases, with 7 bases between. The CDR3 spells CASSQTELFF. The DNA for the CDR3 is TGTGCCAGCAGCCAAACAGAGCTGTTTTTT.

This clonotype was seen a few times. This chain uses TRBV4-1 with TRBJ1-1; unclear D gene. This CDR3 is built from 15 residues. The germline V gene has CDR1 MGHRA and CDR2 YSYEKL. With 1 base removed from V and 1 base from J, the gap between germline ends came to 10 bases. As DNA, the CDR3 is TGCGCCAGCAGCCAAGGTCGGGCGAAGAACACTGAAGCTTTCTTT. Its translation: CASSQGRAKNTEAFF.

This clonotype was detected only a few times. The rearrangement uses TRBV25-1 and TRBJ1-4; D is perhaps TRBD1 (5 bases). The ends were cut back, 0 bases at V and 4 bases at J, with 9 bases in the middle. Germline assignment: CDR1 MGHDK and CDR2 SYGVNS. The CDR3 length is 15 residues. The CDR3 sequence: CASSEYWGLNEKLFF. The CDR3 DNA reads TGTGCCAGCAGTGAATATTGGGGCCTTAATGAAAAACTGTTTTTT.

For the CDR3, the DNA is TGTGCCAGCAGAACGCAGGGGACAGGGCATTATGAGCAGTTCTTC. Its protein is CASRTQGTGHYEQFF. The chain carries TRBV2 and TRBJ2-1; 9 bases fit TRBD1. This CDR3 is built from 15 residues. Trimming cost V 6 bases and J 8 bases; bases outside gene matches: 11. CDR1 and CDR2 (germline): SNHLY, FYNNEI.

The V call is TRBV2, the J call TRBJ1-1; unclear D gene. The ends were cut back, 6 bases at V and 1 base at J, with 9 bases in the middle. Germline-derived CDR1 and CDR2 are SNHLY and FYNNEI. The CDR3 is made up of 13 amino acids. The CDR3: CASSVSANTEAFF. The CDR3 DNA reads as TGTGCCAGCAGCGTTTCAGCGAACACTGAAGCTTTCTTT.

The genes are TRBV5-1 and TRBJ2-3; 11 bases line up with TRBD2. CDR1 and CDR2 from the germline V gene are SGHRS and YFSETQ. V shed 0 bases and J 2 bases; nucleotides not matched to a gene: 11. CDR3 length: 19 residues. Written as DNA, the CDR3 is TGCGCCAGCAGCTTGGCTGGGACTAGCGGACGAGGCCCCACAGATACGCAGTATTTT. This encodes CASSLAGTSGRGPTDTQYF.

This clonotype was recorded a few times. The gene calls are TRBV20-1 and TRBJ2-7; D remains unclear. This CDR3 comprises 15 residues. The V gene's germline CDR1 is DFQATT and CDR2 SNEGSKA (reference sequence). The V gene lost 0 bases and the J gene lost 2 bases, with 14 bases spanning the gap. The CDR3 DNA reads as TGCAGTGCTAGAGATGGTCGCTACGGAACCTACGAGCAGTACTTC. It is translated as CSARDGRYGTYEQYF.

This clonotype was detected a few times. The V and J genes are TRBV11-2 and TRBJ2-3; a weak D match, TRBD2 (8 bases). The CDR3 runs to 15 residues. Germline V gives CDR1 SGHAT, CDR2 FQNNGV. Trimming took off 5 bases at V and 6 bases at J, with 18 bases between the two ends. The DNA of the CDR3 is TGTGCCAGCAGCCGGGAGGGGGCCCGGGTTGATACGCAGTATTTT. Its translation is CASSREGARVDTQYF.

This clonotype has a count of ten or more. CDR3 amino acids: CASRREGILRDIQYF. CDR3 bases: TGTGCCAGCAGGAGAGAAGGGATCTTGAGGGACATTCAGTACTTC. The chain links TRBV2 to TRBJ2-4, with a weak D call TRBD2 (5 bases). The CDR3 is 15 residues long. Between the trimmed V and J ends, which lost 6 bases and 8 bases, there was a span of 20 bases. The germline V gene has CDR1 SNHLY and CDR2 FYNNEI.

This clonotype has only a few counts. The chain has TRBV4-1 and TRBJ1-2; D might be TRBD1 (5 bases). With 1 base removed from V and 1 base from J, the gap between germline ends came to 13 bases. Germline CDR1 MGHRA, CDR2 YSYEKL. The CDR3 spans 16 residues. For the CDR3, the DNA is TGCGCCAGCAGCCAAGGGCGGCAGGGCCTTAACTATGGCTACACCTTC. Its protein product is CASSQGRQGLNYGYTF.

This clonotype was seen more than once but under ten times. This chain connects TRBV27 to TRBJ2-1; D might be TRBD1 or TRBD2, each matching 5 bases. The CDR3 has 17 residues. The germline CDR1 and CDR2 sequences are MNHEY and SMNVEV (reference sequence). V lost 0 bases, J lost 2 bases, and 14 bases lay in between. The CDR3 sequence is CASSLSVPRDPYNEQFF. The CDR3 bases are TGTGCCAGCAGTTTATCCGTACCCAGGGACCCCTACAATGAGCAGTTCTTC.

This clonotype was seen a handful of times. This chain uses TRBV5-1 with TRBJ1-1; a possible D gene is TRBD1 (6 bases). CDR1 SGHRS and CDR2 YFSETQ come from the germline V gene. Trimming removed 0 bases at V and 5 bases at J, with 14 bases between. The length of the CDR3 is 15 residues. The CDR3 spells CASSLVQGTQTEAFF. The CDR3, as DNA: TGCGCCAGCAGCTTGGTACAGGGTACACAAACTGAAGCTTTCTTT.

This rearrangement joins TRBV29-1 to TRBJ2-7, with TRBD1 as a possible D gene (6 bases). Trimming pared 4 bases from V and 3 bases from J, leaving 13 bases between. CDR1 SQVTM and CDR2 ANQGSEA come from the germline V gene. The CDR3 sequence is 13 residues long. The CDR3 sequence: CSVAFGTFYEQYF. The CDR3 bases are TGCAGCGTTGCTTTCGGGACATTCTACGAGCAGTACTTC.